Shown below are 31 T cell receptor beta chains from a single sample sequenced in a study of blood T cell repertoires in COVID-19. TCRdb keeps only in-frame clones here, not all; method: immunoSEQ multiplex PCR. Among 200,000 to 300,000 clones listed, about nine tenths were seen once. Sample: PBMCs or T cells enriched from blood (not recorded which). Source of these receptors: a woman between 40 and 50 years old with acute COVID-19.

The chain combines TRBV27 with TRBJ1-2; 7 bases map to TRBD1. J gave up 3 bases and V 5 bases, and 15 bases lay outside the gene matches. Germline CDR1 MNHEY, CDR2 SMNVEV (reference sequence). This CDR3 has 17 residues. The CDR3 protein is CASSPRSTGPVDYGYTF. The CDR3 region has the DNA TGTGCCAGCAGTCCCCGATCGACAGGGCCGGTGGACTATGGCTACACCTTC.

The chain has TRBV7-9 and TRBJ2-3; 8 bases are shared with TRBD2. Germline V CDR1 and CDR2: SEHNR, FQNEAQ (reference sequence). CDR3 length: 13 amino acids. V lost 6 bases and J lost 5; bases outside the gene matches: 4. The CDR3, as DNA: TGTGCCAGCAGGGGGACTAGTGGAGATACGCAGTATTTT. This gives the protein CASRGTSGDTQYF.

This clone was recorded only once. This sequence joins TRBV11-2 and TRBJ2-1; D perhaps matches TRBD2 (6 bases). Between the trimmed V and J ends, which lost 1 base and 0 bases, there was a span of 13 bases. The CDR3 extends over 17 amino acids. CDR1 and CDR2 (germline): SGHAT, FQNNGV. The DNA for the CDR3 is TGTGCCAGCAGCTTAGGGGTCGGGAGAGCCTCCTACAATGAGCAGTTCTTC. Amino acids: CASSLGVGRASYNEQFF.

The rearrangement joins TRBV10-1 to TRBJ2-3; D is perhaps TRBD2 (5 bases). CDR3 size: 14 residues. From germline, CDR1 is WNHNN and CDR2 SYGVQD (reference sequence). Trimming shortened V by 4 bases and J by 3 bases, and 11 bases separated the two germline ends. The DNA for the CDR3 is TGCGCCAGCAGTGTAGGAACGGGAACAGATACGCAGTATTTT. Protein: CASSVGTGTDTQYF.

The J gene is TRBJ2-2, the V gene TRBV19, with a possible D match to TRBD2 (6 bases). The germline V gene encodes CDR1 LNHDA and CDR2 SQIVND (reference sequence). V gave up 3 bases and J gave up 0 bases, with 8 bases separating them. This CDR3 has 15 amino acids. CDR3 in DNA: TGTGCCAGTAGTATGGCGGGAACGAACACCGGGGAGCTGTTTTTT. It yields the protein CASSMAGTNTGELFF.

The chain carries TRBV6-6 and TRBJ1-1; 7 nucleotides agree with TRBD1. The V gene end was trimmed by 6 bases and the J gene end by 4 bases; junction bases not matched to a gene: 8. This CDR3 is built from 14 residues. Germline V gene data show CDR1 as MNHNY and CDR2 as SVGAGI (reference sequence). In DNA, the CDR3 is TGTGCCAGCAGCCCCTCGCAGGGGGGCACTGAAGCTTTCTTT. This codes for CASSPSQGGTEAFF.

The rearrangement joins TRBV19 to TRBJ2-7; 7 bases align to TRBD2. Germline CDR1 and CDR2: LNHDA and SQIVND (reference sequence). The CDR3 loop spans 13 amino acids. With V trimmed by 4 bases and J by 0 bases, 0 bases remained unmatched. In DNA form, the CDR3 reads TGTGCCAGTAGTAGCGGGAGCTCCTACGAGCAGTACGTC. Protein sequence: CASSSGSSYEQYV.

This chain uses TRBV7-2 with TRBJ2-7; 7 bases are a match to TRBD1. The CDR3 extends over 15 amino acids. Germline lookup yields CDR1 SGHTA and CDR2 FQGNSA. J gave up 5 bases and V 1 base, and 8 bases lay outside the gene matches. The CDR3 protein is CASSLVLRQGDEQYF. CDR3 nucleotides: TGTGCCAGCAGCTTAGTCCTTCGGCAGGGGGACGAGCAGTACTTC.

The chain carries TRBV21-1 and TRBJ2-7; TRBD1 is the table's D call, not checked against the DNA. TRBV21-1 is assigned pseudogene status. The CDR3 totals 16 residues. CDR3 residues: CASSKAGTGKPYEQYF. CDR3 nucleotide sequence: TGTGCCAGCAGCAAAGCCGGGACAGGGAAGCCCTACGAGCAGTACTTC.

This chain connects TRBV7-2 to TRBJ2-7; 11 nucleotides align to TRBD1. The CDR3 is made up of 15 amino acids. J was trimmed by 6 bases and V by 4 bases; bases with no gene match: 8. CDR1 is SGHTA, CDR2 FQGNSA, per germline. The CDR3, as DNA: TGTGCCAGCAGCTGGCCCCAGGACAGGGGGCTCGAGCAGTACTTC. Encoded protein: CASSWPQDRGLEQYF.

The CDR3 DNA reads as TGTGCCAGCAGATTGAAGGGGGACCGCGTCTACGAGCAGTACGTC. Protein product: CASRLKGDRVYEQYV. The rearrangement uses TRBV2 and TRBJ2-7; possibly TRBD1 for D (6 bases). Between the trimmed V and J ends, which lost 6 bases and 3 bases, there was a span of 18 bases. The CDR3 is made up of 15 amino acids. From germline, CDR1 is SNHLY and CDR2 FYNNEI.

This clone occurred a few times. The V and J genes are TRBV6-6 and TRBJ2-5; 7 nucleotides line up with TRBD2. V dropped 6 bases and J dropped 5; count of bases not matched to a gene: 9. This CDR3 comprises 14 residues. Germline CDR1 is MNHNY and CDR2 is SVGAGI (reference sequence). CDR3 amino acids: CASSRLASWETQYF. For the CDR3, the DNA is TGTGCCAGCAGCAGACTAGCATCTTGGGAGACCCAGTACTTC.

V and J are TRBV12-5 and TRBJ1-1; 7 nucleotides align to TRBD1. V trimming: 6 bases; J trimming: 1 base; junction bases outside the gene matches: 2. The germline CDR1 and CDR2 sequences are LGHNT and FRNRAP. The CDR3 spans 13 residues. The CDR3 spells CASGGQANTEAFF. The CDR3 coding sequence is TGTGCTAGTGGAGGACAGGCGAACACTGAAGCTTTCTTT.

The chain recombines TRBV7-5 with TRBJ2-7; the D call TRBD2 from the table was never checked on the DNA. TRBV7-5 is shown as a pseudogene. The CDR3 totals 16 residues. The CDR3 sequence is CARSLAVAEISYEQYV. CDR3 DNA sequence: TGTGCCAGAAGCTTAGCGGTAGCGGAGATATCCTACGAGCAGTACGTC.

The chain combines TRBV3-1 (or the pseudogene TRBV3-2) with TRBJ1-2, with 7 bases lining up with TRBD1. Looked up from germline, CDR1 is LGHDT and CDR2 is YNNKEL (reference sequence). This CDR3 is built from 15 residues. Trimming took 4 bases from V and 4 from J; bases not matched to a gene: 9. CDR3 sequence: CASSRQTGNLYGYTF. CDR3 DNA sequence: TGTGCCAGCAGCCGTCAGACAGGGAATCTCTATGGCTACACCTTC.

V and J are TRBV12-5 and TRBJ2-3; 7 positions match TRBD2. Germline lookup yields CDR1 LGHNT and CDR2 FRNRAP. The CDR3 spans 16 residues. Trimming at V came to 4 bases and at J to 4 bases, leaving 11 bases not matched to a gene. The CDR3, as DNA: TGTGCTAGTGGTTCGCCCTCGGGGGGACGGCCAGATACGCAGTATTTT. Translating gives CASGSPSGGRPDTQYF.

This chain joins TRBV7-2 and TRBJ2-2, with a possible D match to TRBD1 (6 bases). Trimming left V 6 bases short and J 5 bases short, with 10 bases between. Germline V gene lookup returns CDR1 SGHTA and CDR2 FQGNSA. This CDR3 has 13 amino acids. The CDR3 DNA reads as TGTGCCAGCAGATACAGGGATACCGGGGAGCTGTTTTTT. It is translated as CASRYRDTGELFF.

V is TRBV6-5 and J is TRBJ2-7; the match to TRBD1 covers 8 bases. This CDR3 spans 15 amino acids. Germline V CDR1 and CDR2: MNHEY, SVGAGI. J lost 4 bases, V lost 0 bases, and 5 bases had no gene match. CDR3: CASSYSTRGLYEQYF. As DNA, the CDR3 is TGTGCCAGCAGTTACTCGACCAGGGGGCTTTACGAGCAGTACTTC.

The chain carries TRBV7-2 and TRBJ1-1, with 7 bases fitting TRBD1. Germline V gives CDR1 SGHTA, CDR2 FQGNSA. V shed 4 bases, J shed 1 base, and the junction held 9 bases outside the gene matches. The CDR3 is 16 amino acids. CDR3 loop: CASSWAGDRPNTEAFF. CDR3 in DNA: TGTGCCAGCAGCTGGGCCGGGGACAGACCGAACACTGAAGCTTTCTTT.

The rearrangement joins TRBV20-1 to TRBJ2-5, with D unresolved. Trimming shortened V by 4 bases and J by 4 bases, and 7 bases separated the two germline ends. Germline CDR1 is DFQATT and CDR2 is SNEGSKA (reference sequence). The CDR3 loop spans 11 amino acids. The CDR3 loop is CSAIYGETQYF. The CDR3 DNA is TGCAGTGCTATTTACGGAGAGACCCAGTACTTC.

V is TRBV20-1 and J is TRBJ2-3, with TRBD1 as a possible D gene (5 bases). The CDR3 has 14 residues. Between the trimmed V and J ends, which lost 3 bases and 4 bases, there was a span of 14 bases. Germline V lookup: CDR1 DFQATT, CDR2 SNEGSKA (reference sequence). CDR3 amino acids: CSASQGRGPDTQYF. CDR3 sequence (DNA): TGCAGTGCTAGTCAGGGAAGGGGCCCAGATACGCAGTATTTT.

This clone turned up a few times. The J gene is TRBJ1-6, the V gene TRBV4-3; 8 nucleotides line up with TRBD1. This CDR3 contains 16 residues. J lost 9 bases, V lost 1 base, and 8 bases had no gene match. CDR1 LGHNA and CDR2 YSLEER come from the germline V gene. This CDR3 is CASSQVHGQGASPLHF. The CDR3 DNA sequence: TGCGCCAGCAGCCAAGTCCACGGACAGGGAGCTTCACCCCTCCACTTT.

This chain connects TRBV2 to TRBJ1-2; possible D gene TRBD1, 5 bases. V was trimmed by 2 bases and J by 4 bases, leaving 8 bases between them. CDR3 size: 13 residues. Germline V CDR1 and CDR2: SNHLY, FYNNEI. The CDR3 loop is CASSEYRTYGYTF. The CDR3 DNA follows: TGTGCCAGCAGTGAATACAGGACCTATGGCTACACCTTC.

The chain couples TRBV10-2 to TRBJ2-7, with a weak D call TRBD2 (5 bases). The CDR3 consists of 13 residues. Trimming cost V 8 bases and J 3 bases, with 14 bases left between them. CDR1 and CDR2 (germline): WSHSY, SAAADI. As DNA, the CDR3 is TGCGCCAGCTCCCACGGAGGAGACTACGAGCAGTACGTC. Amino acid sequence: CASSHGGDYEQYV.

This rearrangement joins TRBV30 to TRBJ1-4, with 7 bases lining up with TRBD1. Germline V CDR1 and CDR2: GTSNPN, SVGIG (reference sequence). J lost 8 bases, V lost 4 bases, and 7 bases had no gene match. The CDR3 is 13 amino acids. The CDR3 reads CAWKGQLFEKLFF. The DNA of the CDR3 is TGTGCCTGGAAGGGACAGCTGTTCGAAAAACTGTTTTTT.

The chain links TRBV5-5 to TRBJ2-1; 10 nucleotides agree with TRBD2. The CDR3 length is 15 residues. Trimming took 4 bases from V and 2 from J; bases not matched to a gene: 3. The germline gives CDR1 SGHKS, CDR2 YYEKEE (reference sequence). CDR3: CASSPGLAAYNEQFF. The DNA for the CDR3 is TGTGCCAGCAGCCCCGGACTAGCGGCCTACAATGAGCAGTTCTTC.

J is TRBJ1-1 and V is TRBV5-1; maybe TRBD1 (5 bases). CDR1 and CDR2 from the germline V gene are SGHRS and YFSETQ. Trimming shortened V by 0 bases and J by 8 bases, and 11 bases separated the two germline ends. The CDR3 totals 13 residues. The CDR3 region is CASSLAPGREAFF. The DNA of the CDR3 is TGCGCCAGCAGCTTGGCCCCAGGGCGAGAAGCTTTCTTT.

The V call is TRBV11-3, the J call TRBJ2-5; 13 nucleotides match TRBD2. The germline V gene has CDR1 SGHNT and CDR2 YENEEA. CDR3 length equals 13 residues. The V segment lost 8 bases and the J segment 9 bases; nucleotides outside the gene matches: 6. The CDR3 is CASARTSGRAQYF. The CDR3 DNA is TGTGCCAGCGCTAGGACTAGCGGGAGAGCCCAGTACTTC. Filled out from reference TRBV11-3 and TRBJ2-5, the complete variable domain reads EAGVVQSPRYKIIEKKQPVAFWCNPISGHNTLYWYLQNLGQGPELLIRYENEEAVDDSQLPKDRFSAERLKGVDSTLKIQPAELGDSAVYLCASARTSGRAQYFGPGTRLLVL.

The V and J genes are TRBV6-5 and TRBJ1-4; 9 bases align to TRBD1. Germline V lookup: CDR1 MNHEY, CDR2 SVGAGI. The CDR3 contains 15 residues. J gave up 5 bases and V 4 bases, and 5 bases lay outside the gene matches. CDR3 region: CASSSAGTGNEKLFF. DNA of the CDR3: TGTGCCAGCAGTTCCGCCGGGACAGGGAATGAAAAACTGTTTTTT.

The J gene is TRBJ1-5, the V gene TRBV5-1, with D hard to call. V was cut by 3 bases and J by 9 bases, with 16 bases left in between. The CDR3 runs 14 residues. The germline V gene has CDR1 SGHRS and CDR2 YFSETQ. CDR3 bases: TGCGCCAGCAGCTCCGGACTGCCAAACATGCCCCAGCATTTT. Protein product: CASSSGLPNMPQHF.

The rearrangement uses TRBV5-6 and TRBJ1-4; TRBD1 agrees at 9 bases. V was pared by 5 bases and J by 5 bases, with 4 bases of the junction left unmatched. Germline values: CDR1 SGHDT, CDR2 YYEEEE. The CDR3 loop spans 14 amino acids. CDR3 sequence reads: CASRRTGENEKLFF. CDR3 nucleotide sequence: TGTGCCAGCAGGCGGACAGGGGAGAATGAAAAACTGTTTTTT.